This T cell receptor beta chain was sequenced during a study of T-cell memory formation after mild COVID-19. Study as a whole: Clusters were largely donor specific.

Study-wide points: A balance of CD4 and CD8 characterized clones contracting day 15 to 85, whereas later expanders leaned CD4+. Researchers could not confirm that second-wave clones peaking on day 37 targeted SARS-CoV-2.

Note on this clonotype: Its cognate antigen is unknown.

The authors produced TCR alpha and TCR beta cDNA libraries with sample barcodes and UMIs by 5'RACE using constant-segment primers. TCRdb re-called the 5' RACE reads with MiXCR, one entry per CDR3 protein. The data show around 530,000 distinct CDR3 sequences, about 20% seen once. V was pared by 4 bases and J by 1 base, with 3 bases of the junction left unmatched. The germline CDR1 and CDR2 sequences are MGHRA and YSYEKL. This CDR3 comprises 16 residues. Sequenced: PBMCs or a T cell subset sorted from them (not recorded which). J is TRBJ1-3 and V is TRBV4-1; 11 bases are a match to TRBD1. The sequence was obtained from an adult woman who had mild COVID-19 (a few samples of this study predate the infection). Cell type and time point are not known. The CDR3 nucleotides are TGCGCCAGCAGCCGAGGGGACAGGGGGTCTGGAAACACCATATATTTT. The encoded protein is CASSRGDRGSGNTIYF.